This T cell receptor (beta chain) was obtained from a study of blood T cell repertoires in COVID-19. Study information: The United States, Italy and Spain were the sources of the acute and convalescent COVID-19 samples. Sample material is recorded as cDNA or gDNA derived from T cells, B-cell-depleted T cells, or PBMCs.

Original analysis: Counts of nucleated cells, estimated from reference gene primer amplification, were obtained. TCRdb's table, derived via immunoSEQ multiplex PCR, lists solely in-frame clones and lacks some. D and trimming come from the DNA, and the V and J calls and clone size come from that table. The sample has hundreds of thousands of clones; 85% are singletons. There are 13 residues in the CDR3. V was trimmed by 5 bases and J by 2 bases, leaving 10 bases between them. Germline CDR1 is SGHRS and CDR2 is YFSETQ. The sample consisted of peripheral blood. The chain carries TRBV5-1 and TRBJ1-2; weak D call: TRBD1 (5 bases). The clonotype originates from a man in his fifties or sixties with active or convalescent COVID-19. For the CDR3, the DNA is TGCGCCAGCAGTGATGGGGGGAACTATGGCTACACCTTC. Residues: CASSDGGNYGYTF.